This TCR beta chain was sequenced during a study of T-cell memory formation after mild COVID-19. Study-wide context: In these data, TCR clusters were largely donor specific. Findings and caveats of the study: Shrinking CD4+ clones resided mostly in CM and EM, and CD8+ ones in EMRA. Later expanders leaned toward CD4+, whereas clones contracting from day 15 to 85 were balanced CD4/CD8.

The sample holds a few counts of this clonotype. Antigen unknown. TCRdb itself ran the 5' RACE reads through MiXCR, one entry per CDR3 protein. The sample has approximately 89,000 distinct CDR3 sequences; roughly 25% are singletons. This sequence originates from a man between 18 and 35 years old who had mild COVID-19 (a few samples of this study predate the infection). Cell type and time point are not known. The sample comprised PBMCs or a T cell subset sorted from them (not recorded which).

The CDR3 here is CASSSPESQGGLFF. The CDR3 bases are TGTGCCAGCAGCTCCCCCGAGTCGCAGGGTGGGCTGTTTTTT. The gene calls are TRBV7-6 and TRBJ2-2; TRBD1 is a possible D gene (5 bases). The CDR3 is 14 residues long. The ends were cut back, 4 bases at V and 13 bases at J, with 19 bases in the middle. CDR1 is SGHVS, CDR2 FNYEAQ, per germline.